This TCR beta chain came from a study of blood T cell repertoires in COVID-19. Profiled with immunoSEQ multiplex PCR; TCRdb holds only in-frame clones, not every one. The data hold under 45,000 clones, with just under 90% observed a single time. Recruited during active infection, patients (from Seattle) were subsequently followed longitudinally. The V gene end was trimmed by 6 bases and the J gene end by 4 bases; junction bases not matched to a gene: 4. The CDR3 covers 14 residues. CDR1 and CDR2 from the germline V gene are MNHEY and SVGAGI. The chain links TRBV6-5 to TRBJ2-7; 12 nucleotides align to TRBD1. The receptor comes from a middle-aged man with COVID-19, enrolled during active disease. Sequencing used peripheral blood. CDR3 amino acids: CASSRDRGLYEQYF. CDR3 in DNA: TGTGCCAGCAGCCGGGACAGGGGGCTGTACGAGCAGTACTTC.